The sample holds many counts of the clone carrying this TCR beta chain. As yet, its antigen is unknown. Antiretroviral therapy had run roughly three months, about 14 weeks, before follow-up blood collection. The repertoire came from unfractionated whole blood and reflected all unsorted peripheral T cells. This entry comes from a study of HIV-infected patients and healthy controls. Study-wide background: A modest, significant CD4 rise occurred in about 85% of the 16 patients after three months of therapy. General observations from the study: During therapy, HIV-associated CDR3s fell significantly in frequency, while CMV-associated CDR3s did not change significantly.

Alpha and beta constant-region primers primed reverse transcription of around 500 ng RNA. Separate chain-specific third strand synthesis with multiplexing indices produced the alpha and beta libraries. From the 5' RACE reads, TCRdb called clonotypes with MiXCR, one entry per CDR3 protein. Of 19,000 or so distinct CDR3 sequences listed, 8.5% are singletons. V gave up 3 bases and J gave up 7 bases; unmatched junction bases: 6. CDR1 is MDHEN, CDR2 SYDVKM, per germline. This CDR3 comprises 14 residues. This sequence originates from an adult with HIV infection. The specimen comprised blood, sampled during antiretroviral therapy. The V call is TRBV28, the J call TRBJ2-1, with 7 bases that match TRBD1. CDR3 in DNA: TGTGCCAGCAGTTTCCACACAGGGGAGAATGAGCAGTTCTTC. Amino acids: CASSFHTGENEQFF. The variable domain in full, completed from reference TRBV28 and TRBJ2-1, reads DVKVTQSSRYLVKRTGEKVFLECVQDMDHENMFWYRQDPGLGLRLIYFSYDVKMKEKGDIPEGYSVSREKKERFSLILESASTNQTSMYLCASSFHTGENEQFFGPGTRLTVL.